Listed below are T cell receptor beta chains from one sample, sequenced in a study of blood T cell repertoires in COVID-19. Method: immunoSEQ multiplex PCR; TCRdb's copy keeps in-frame clones and lacks some. This sample carries 110,000 or so clones, less than 85% of them seen once, and the ten largest clones take 15% to 20%. The source material was peripheral blood. Receptor source: a woman aged 60-75 years with acute or convalescent COVID-19. The CDR3 runs from the conserved cysteine through the conserved F or W. A D gene is named only where the DNA matches it firmly. Part of the rows lack a size; the others show once, few, many or a class for expanded clones.

clone_size j_call d_call v_call cdr3_aa cdr3_nt
- TRBJ2-1 TRBD2 TRBV5-4 CASSLSSGRNEQFF TGTGCCAGCAGCTTGAGTAGCGGGAGAAATGAGCAGTTCTTC
- TRBJ2-1 - TRBV18 CASSPAVTVEQFF TGTGCCAGCTCACCAGCGGTCACCGTTGAGCAGTTCTTC
once TRBJ1-5 - TRBV7-9 CASSFRNQPQHF TGTGCCAGCAGCTTCCGTAATCAGCCCCAGCATTTT
- TRBJ2-7 TRBD1 TRBV5-1 CANLDRGRPYEQYF TGCGCAAACCTAGACAGGGGGCGTCCCTACGAGCAGTACTTC
- TRBJ1-5 TRBD1 TRBV24-1 CATSDSRTGDQPQHF TGTGCCACCAGTGATTCTCGGACAGGAGATCAGCCCCAGCATTTT
- TRBJ2-3 TRBD1 TRBV28 CASKGASTHTQYF TGTGCCAGCAAGGGGGCGAGCACCCATACGCAGTATTTT
- TRBJ1-5 - TRBV19 CASNIAGNQPQHF TGTGCCAGTAACATCGCGGGCAATCAGCCCCAGCATTTT
- TRBJ2-3 - TRBV7-8 CASRGAITDTQYF TGTGCCAGCCGGGGGGCGATCACAGATACGCAGTATTTT
- TRBJ1-1 - TRBV2 CASQGEVEAFF TGTGCCAGCCAAGGGGAGGTCGAAGCTTTCTTT
once TRBJ1-1 - TRBV20-1 CMTSGNTEAFF TGCATGACCTCGGGGAACACTGAAGCTTTCTTT
- TRBJ2-5 TRBD2 TRBV30 CACLTEWRGYQETQYF TGTGCCTGCCTCACGGAATGGCGGGGGTACCAAGAGACCCAGTACTTC
- TRBJ2-3 - TRBV5-1 CASSLAGVRADTQYF TGCGCCAGCAGCTTGGCGGGGGTGAGGGCAGATACGCAGTATTTT
- TRBJ2-3 TRBD1 TRBV19 CASSSQGETDTQYF TGTGCCAGTAGTTCGCAGGGGGAGACAGATACGCAGTATTTT
- TRBJ1-5 TRBD1 TRBV2 CASSGTGNQPQHF TGTGCCAGCTCCGGGACAGGGAATCAGCCCCAGCATTTT
- TRBJ2-1 TRBD1 TRBV5-4 CASSSGGGAYNEQFF TGTGCCAGCAGCTCAGGGGGCGGTGCCTACAATGAGCAGTTCTTC
- TRBJ2-1 - TRBV7-6 CASSYGSGPTYNEQFF TGTGCCAGCAGCTATGGTAGCGGACCAACCTACAATGAGCAGTTCTTC
- TRBJ2-3 TRBD2 TRBV5-1 CASSWGGYPDTQYF TGCGCCAGCAGCTGGGGGGGGTACCCAGATACGCAGTATTTT